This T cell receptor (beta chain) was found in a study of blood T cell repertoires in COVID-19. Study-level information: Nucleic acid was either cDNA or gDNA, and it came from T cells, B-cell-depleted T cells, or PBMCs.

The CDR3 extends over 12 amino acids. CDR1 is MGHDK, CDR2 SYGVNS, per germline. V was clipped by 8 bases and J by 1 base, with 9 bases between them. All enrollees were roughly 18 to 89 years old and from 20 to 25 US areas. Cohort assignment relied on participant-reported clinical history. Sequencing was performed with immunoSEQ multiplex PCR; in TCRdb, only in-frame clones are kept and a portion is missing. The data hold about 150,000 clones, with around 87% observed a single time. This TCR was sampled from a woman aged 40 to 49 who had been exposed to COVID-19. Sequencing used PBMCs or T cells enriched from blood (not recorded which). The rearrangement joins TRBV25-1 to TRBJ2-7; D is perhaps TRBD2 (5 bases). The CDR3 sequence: CASRGSSYEQYF. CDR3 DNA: TGTGCCAGCCGCGGGTCTTCCTACGAGCAGTACTTC.